Presented here are 32 T cell receptor beta chains from one specimen sequenced in a study of T cell responses to AZD1222 COVID-19 vaccine. Libraries were prepared by immunoSEQ multiplex PCR; TCRdb keeps only in-frame clonotypes and omits some of them. The table includes roughly 200,000 clones, approximately 90% detected once. Sample: peripheral blood, taken 28 days after the second AZD1222 dose. The receptors stem from an adult who received the AZD1222 COVID-19 vaccine.

The chain employs TRBV7-2 and TRBJ1-6; D may be TRBD1 (5 bases). The CDR3 loop spans 15 amino acids. CDR1 and CDR2 (germline): SGHTA, FQGNSA. V was pared by 1 base and J by 7 bases, with 11 bases between. This CDR3 is CASSLGGGANSPLHF. CDR3 in DNA: TGTGCCAGCAGCTTAGGGGGGGGTGCCAATTCACCCCTCCACTTT.

This chain links TRBV14 with TRBJ2-3, with D possibly TRBD2 on 6 matching bases. V was cut by 5 bases and J by 0 bases, with 12 bases left in between. Germline loops: CDR1 SGHDN, CDR2 FVKESK. There are 15 residues in the CDR3. DNA for the CDR3: TGTGCCAGCAGCGCCTCCGGGACTAGCACAGATACGCAGTATTTT. It codes for CASSASGTSTDTQYF. Combining the CDR3 with reference TRBV14 and TRBJ2-3 gives the whole variable domain EAGVTQFPSHSVIEKGQTVTLRCDPISGHDNLYWYRRVMGKEIKFLLHFVKESKQDESGMPNNRFLAERTGGTYSTLKVQPAELEDSGVYFCASSASGTSTDTQYFGPGTRLTVL.

The J gene is TRBJ2-7, the V gene TRBV5-8; the match to TRBD1 covers 8 bases. Trimming cost V 5 bases and J 2 bases; bases outside gene matches: 12. This CDR3 has 16 residues. The germline V gene has CDR1 SGHTS and CDR2 YDEGEE. DNA for the CDR3: TGTGCCAGCAGGGTTTTAACTGGACAGGGTCCCTACGAGCAGTACTTC. Translated, it gives CASRVLTGQGPYEQYF. The whole variable domain, filled in from reference TRBV5-8 and TRBJ2-7, reads EAGVTQSPTHLIKTRGQQATLRCSPISGHTSVYWYQQALGLGLQFLLWYDEGEERNRGNFPPRFSGRQFPNYSSELNVNALELEDSALYLCASRVLTGQGPYEQYFGPGTRLTVT.

The gene calls are TRBV4-1 and TRBJ2-7, with TRBD1 identical over 10 bases. This CDR3 has 15 amino acids. Germline CDR1 MGHRA, CDR2 YSYEKL. Germline trimming cut 4 bases from V and 1 base from J; bases unmatched to any gene: 4. The CDR3 here is CASSPDRGLSYEQYF. Written as DNA, the CDR3 is TGCGCCAGCAGCCCGGACAGGGGGTTATCCTACGAGCAGTACTTC.

The chain has TRBV5-4 and TRBJ1-3; D unresolved. The CDR3 runs 14 residues. Germline lookup yields CDR1 SGHNT and CDR2 YYREEE (reference sequence). V lost 3 bases and J 0 bases, leaving 7 bases between the germline ends. In DNA, the CDR3 is TGTGCCAGCAGCTACTCAAGCTCTGGAAACACCATATATTTT. Translated, it gives CASSYSSSGNTIYF.

The chain recombines TRBV2 with TRBJ2-3, with 8 nucleotides matching TRBD1. The CDR3 consists of 15 residues. V lost 7 bases to trimming and J lost 4 bases; unmatched junction nucleotides: 10. Germline CDR1 SNHLY, CDR2 FYNNEI. This CDR3 reads CASIRGPGGADTQYF. Here the CDR3 DNA reads TGTGCCAGCATCAGGGGGCCCGGGGGTGCAGATACGCAGTATTTT. The full variable domain, in which reference TRBV2 and TRBJ2-3 provide the parts outside the CDR3, is EPEVTQTPSHQVTQMGQEVILRCVPISNHLYFYWYRQILGQKVEFLVSFYNNEISEKSEIFDDQFSVERPDGSNFTLKIRSTKLEDSAMYFCASIRGPGGADTQYFGPGTRLTVL.

The chain links TRBV7-9 to TRBJ1-1; possibly TRBD1 for D (5 bases). CDR3 length: 16 residues. Trimming shortened V by 2 bases and J by 5 bases, and 18 bases separated the two germline ends. Germline CDR1 and CDR2: SEHNR and FQNEAQ (reference sequence). The CDR3: CASSLIFAGGGTEAFF. In DNA form, the CDR3 reads TGTGCCAGCAGCTTAATCTTCGCGGGCGGGGGGACTGAAGCTTTCTTT.

V gene TRBV5-5 combines with J gene TRBJ2-1; TRBD1 matches 8 bases. Germline V gene sequence: CDR1 SGHKS, CDR2 YYEKEE (reference sequence). The CDR3 is made up of 15 amino acids. The V segment lost 4 bases and the J segment 2 bases; nucleotides outside the gene matches: 5. CDR3 in DNA: TGTGCCAGCAGCCCTGGGACAGGCACCTACAATGAGCAGTTCTTC. This translates into CASSPGTGTYNEQFF.

V and J are TRBV11-2 and TRBJ1-3; perhaps TRBD1 as D (6 bases). CDR1 is SGHAT and CDR2 is FQNNGV in the germline V gene. CDR3 size: 17 residues. V lost 5 bases and J 0 bases, leaving 17 bases between the germline ends. The CDR3 sequence is CASSPGTGIFSGNTIYF. The CDR3 DNA reads TGTGCCAGCAGCCCGGGTACAGGGATCTTCTCTGGAAACACCATATATTTT.

J is TRBJ1-1 and V is TRBV19; no clear D. Trimming pared 4 bases from V and 6 bases from J, leaving 15 bases between. Germline V gene data show CDR1 as LNHDA and CDR2 as SQIVND (reference sequence). This CDR3 is built from 14 residues. CDR3: CASSTSVNGAEAFF. CDR3 coding DNA: TGTGCCAGTAGTACGTCGGTAAACGGGGCTGAAGCTTTCTTT.

The V call is TRBV10-1, the J call TRBJ2-1; D is ambiguous. Germline lookup yields CDR1 WNHNN and CDR2 SYGVQD (reference sequence). The CDR3 consists of 15 residues. Trimming took off 0 bases at V and 10 bases at J, with 16 bases between the two ends. The CDR3, as DNA: TGCGCCAGCAGTGAGTCGTCTAGGTCTCTCCGCGAGCAGTTCTTC. It translates to CASSESSRSLREQFF.

CDR3 DNA: TGTGCCAGTACCCTCAGGCGGGGACTCGACTATGGCTACACCTTC. This sequence encodes CASTLRRGLDYGYTF. This chain joins TRBV19 and TRBJ1-2, with D perhaps TRBD1 (5 bases). V lost 7 bases, J lost 3 bases, and 18 bases lay in between. The germline CDR1 and CDR2 sequences are LNHDA and SQIVND (reference sequence). This CDR3 has 15 amino acids.

The chain uses TRBV14 and TRBJ1-1, with a weak D call TRBD1 (5 bases). The CDR3 is 12 amino acids. V shed 8 bases and J shed 6 bases, with 13 bases lying between them. Germline CDR1 is SGHDN and CDR2 is FVKESK. In DNA, the CDR3 is TGTGCCAGCCGGAGCCAGGGACCTGAAGCTTTCTTT. Its translation: CASRSQGPEAFF.

The V call is TRBV6-5, the J call TRBJ1-5, with D maybe TRBD1 (6 bases). This CDR3 is built from 14 residues. V lost 7 bases, J lost 6 bases, and 16 bases lay in between. CDR1 and CDR2 from the germline V gene are MNHEY and SVGAGI. CDR3 protein: CASILGGAGQPQHF. The CDR3, as DNA: TGTGCCAGCATCTTAGGGGGGGCGGGTCAGCCCCAGCATTTT.

The chain links TRBV30 to TRBJ1-5; D is unclear. CDR1 is GTSNPN, CDR2 SVGIG, per germline (reference sequence). The CDR3 extends over 14 amino acids. The V end lost 1 base, the J end lost 3 bases, and 10 bases lay between the germline ends. CDR3 DNA: TGTGCCTGGAGTGGAGGGCAGCACAATCAGCCCCAGCATTTT. Residues: CAWSGGQHNQPQHF. Drawing the rest from reference TRBV30 and TRBJ1-5, the complete variable domain is SQTIHQWPATLVQPVGSPLSLECTVEGTSNPNLYWYRQAAGRGLQLLFYSVGIGQISSEVPQNLSASRPQDRQFILSSKKLLLSDSGFYLCAWSGGQHNQPQHFGDGTRLSIL.

The gene calls are TRBV5-1 and TRBJ2-5; 11 bases are shared with TRBD2. Germline V gives CDR1 SGHRS, CDR2 YFSETQ. The CDR3 consists of 16 residues. V lost 2 bases and J lost 5; bases outside the gene matches: 8. This chain's CDR3 is CASSLRLAGRAETQYF. CDR3 bases: TGCGCCAGCAGCTTAAGACTAGCGGGAAGGGCGGAGACCCAGTACTTC.

The genes are TRBV27 and TRBJ1-2; 12 bases line up with TRBD1. Germline V gene lookup returns CDR1 MNHEY and CDR2 SMNVEV (reference sequence). The CDR3 spans 15 residues. V gave up 6 bases and J gave up 7 bases; unmatched junction bases: 9. For the CDR3, the DNA is TGTGCCAGCAGCCCCGGGACAGGGGGCTCGGGTGGCTACACCTTC. Its protein product is CASSPGTGGSGGYTF.

The gene calls are TRBV4-1 and TRBJ2-1; 11 bases are a match to TRBD2. There are 16 residues in the CDR3. The ends lost 0 bases at V and 8 bases at J; junction bases unmatched: 6. Looked up from germline, CDR1 is MGHRA and CDR2 is YSYEKL. The CDR3 loop reads CASSQEIAGGPHEQFF. In DNA, the CDR3 is TGCGCCAGCAGCCAAGAAATAGCGGGGGGGCCCCATGAGCAGTTCTTC.

The J gene is TRBJ1-4, the V gene TRBV27, with a weak D call TRBD1 (5 bases). The length of the CDR3 is 15 residues. V lost 4 bases to trimming and J lost 5 bases, with 14 bases between them. Germline loops: CDR1 MNHEY, CDR2 SMNVEV (reference sequence). In DNA, the CDR3 is TGTGCCAGCAGTTCGGGCTGGGGGGGGAATGAAAAACTGTTTTTT. The encoded protein is CASSSGWGGNEKLFF.

The V call is TRBV4-3, the J call TRBJ1-5; D is uncertain. Germline lookup yields CDR1 LGHNA and CDR2 YSLEER. CDR3 length: 17 residues. V was shortened by 0 bases and J by 2 bases, with 14 bases between the two germline ends. CDR3: CASSQDLRARGNQPQHF. The DNA of the CDR3 is TGCGCCAGCAGCCAAGACCTGAGGGCACGCGGCAATCAGCCCCAGCATTTT.

This rearrangement joins TRBV27 to TRBJ1-5; D gene ambiguous. V lost 0 bases and J 4 bases, leaving 4 bases between the germline ends. This CDR3 is built from 13 residues. The germline gives CDR1 MNHEY, CDR2 SMNVEV (reference sequence). In DNA, the CDR3 is TGTGCCAGCAGTTTATCAACGAATCAGCCCCAGCATTTT. The encoded protein is CASSLSTNQPQHF.

The chain carries TRBV12-3 or TRBV12-4 and TRBJ1-1; D call uncertain. The CDR3 contains 13 residues. V was shortened by 0 bases and J by 5 bases, with 7 bases between the two germline ends. The CDR3 DNA follows: TGTGCCAGCAGTTTAGCAGGATATACTGAAGCTTTCTTT. It encodes CASSLAGYTEAFF.

The V and J genes are TRBV2 and TRBJ2-2; the D is unclear. The CDR3 spans 15 residues. Looked up from germline, CDR1 is SNHLY and CDR2 is FYNNEI. The V end was cut by 1 base, the J end by 5 bases, with 11 bases between. The CDR3 DNA is TGTGCCAGCAGTGAAGGTCCCGGTGGGACCGGGGAGCTGTTTTTT. The encoded protein is CASSEGPGGTGELFF.

The chain has TRBV6-5 and TRBJ2-7; the D call may be TRBD1 or TRBD2 (5 bases each). CDR3 size: 13 residues. The germline V gene encodes CDR1 MNHEY and CDR2 SVGAGI. V was cut by 6 bases and J by 12 bases, with 21 bases left in between. The CDR3 nucleotides read TGTGCCAGCAGCTCAGATAAAACGGGACGTCGGTACTTC. Encoded protein: CASSSDKTGRRYF.

The rearrangement links TRBV11-2 to TRBJ2-7, with 8 bases identical to TRBD1. Per the germline V gene, CDR1 is SGHAT and CDR2 is FQNNGV. Trimming took 1 base from V and 0 from J; bases not matched to a gene: 2. The CDR3 is 15 amino acids. This CDR3 reads CASSLGRGPSYEQYF. The CDR3 DNA reads TGTGCCAGCAGCTTAGGCAGGGGGCCCTCCTACGAGCAGTACTTC.

This chain uses TRBV5-1 with TRBJ2-5; D not resolved. Trimming took 0 bases from V and 4 from J, leaving 7 bases between them. The CDR3 loop spans 13 amino acids. Germline lookup yields CDR1 SGHRS and CDR2 YFSETQ. DNA for the CDR3: TGCGCCAGCAGCTTGGCCTCCGGAGAGACCCAGTACTTC. This translates into CASSLASGETQYF.

The chain is built from TRBV5-1 and TRBJ2-7, with TRBD2 identical over 9 bases. V trimming: 1 base; J trimming: 3 bases; junction bases outside the gene matches: 11. The CDR3 contains 17 residues. The germline V gene has CDR1 SGHRS and CDR2 YFSETQ. The CDR3 sequence: CASSLSGRTAGGYEQYF. CDR3 DNA: TGCGCCAGCAGCTTGTCGGGCAGAACAGCGGGGGGCTACGAGCAGTACTTC.

The J gene is TRBJ1-5, the V gene TRBV19; 8 bases are a match to TRBD1. The CDR3 totals 15 residues. Trimming at V came to 4 bases and at J to 2 bases, leaving 4 bases not matched to a gene. CDR1 and CDR2 (germline): LNHDA, SQIVND (reference sequence). CDR3 in DNA: TGTGCCAGTAGTAACAGGGGGATCGGCAATCAGCCCCAGCATTTT. Protein: CASSNRGIGNQPQHF.

This chain links TRBV29-1 with TRBJ1-1; 12 bases map to TRBD1. The junction had 5 bases not matched to a gene; V was cut back by 2 bases and J by 7 bases. CDR1 is SQVTM and CDR2 is ANQGSEA in the germline V gene. The CDR3 has 14 amino acids. CDR3 loop: CSVERGQGAGEAFF. In DNA form, the CDR3 reads TGCAGCGTTGAAAGGGGACAGGGGGCTGGTGAAGCTTTCTTT.

The V call is TRBV7-8, the J call TRBJ2-2, with TRBD1 as a possible D gene (6 bases). Deletions cut 5 bases from V and 4 bases from J, with 14 bases between. CDR3 length: 15 residues. Germline loops: CDR1 SGHVS, CDR2 FQNEAQ. The CDR3 sequence is CASSHYRDGTGELFF. The CDR3 DNA reads TGTGCCAGCAGCCATTACAGGGACGGCACCGGGGAGCTGTTTTTT.

This clone was picked up one time. The genes are TRBV5-6 and TRBJ2-3, with D unclear. CDR3 length: 17 residues. Per germline, CDR1 SGHDT and CDR2 YYEEEE. V gave up 4 bases and J gave up 0 bases, with 18 bases separating them. The CDR3 sequence is CASSMGPGRLSTDTQYF. CDR3 in DNA: TGTGCCAGCAGCATGGGTCCAGGACGCCTGAGCACAGATACGCAGTATTTT.

Notes on this clone: The sample contains more than one DNA sequence encoding this CDR3. The chain carries TRBV11-2 and TRBJ1-6; no clear D gene. The germline V gene has CDR1 SGHAT and CDR2 FQNNGV. Between the trimmed V and J ends, which lost 0 bases and 3 bases, there was a span of 0 bases. CDR3 length equals 13 residues. CDR3 sequence (DNA): TGTGCCAGCAGCTTAGACTATAATTCACCCCTCCACTTT. Translated: CASSLDYNSPLHF.